Listed below are T cell receptor beta chains from one sample, sequenced in a study of blood T cell repertoires in COVID-19. Only in-frame clones appear in the TCRdb table, and some are missing; sequencing was by immunoSEQ multiplex PCR. Altogether 100,000 to 150,000 clones are present, about 80% being singletons, with the ten largest covering 3.5% to 4%. The sequenced sample was peripheral blood. The receptor set was obtained from a woman in her forties or fifties with acute or convalescent COVID-19. Both conserved end residues are trimmed from each CDR3.

j_gene: TRBJ1-1; v_gene: TRBV27; CDR3aa: ASSSTTGGTEAF
j_gene: TRBJ1-1; v_gene: TRBV2; CDR3aa: ASSAGAGTEAF
j_gene: TRBJ1-1; v_gene: TRBV9; CDR3aa: ASSVALYTEAF
j_gene: TRBJ2-3; v_gene: TRBV9; CDR3aa: ASSVVSGVGTDTQY
j_gene: TRBJ2-1; v_gene: TRBV30; CDR3aa: ALGTERRF
j_gene: TRBJ1-3; v_gene: TRBV25-1; CDR3aa: ASSESTGRNTIY
j_gene: TRBJ2-3; v_gene: TRBV19; CDR3aa: ASSMRGSPGAQY
j_gene: TRBJ1-3; v_gene: TRBV5-1; CDR3aa: ASSFGDRLYGNTIY
j_gene: TRBJ1-2; v_gene: TRBV12-3/TRBV12-4; CDR3aa: ASSLGEESS
j_gene: TRBJ2-5; v_gene: TRBV2; CDR3aa: ASSETSGKTQY
j_gene: TRBJ2-3; v_gene: TRBV7-8; CDR3aa: ASSPLPGLASDTQY
j_gene: TRBJ2-5; v_gene: TRBV28; CDR3aa: ASSQYGSANEETQY
j_gene: TRBJ1-6; v_gene: TRBV11-2; CDR3aa: ASSTRQGRNSPLH
j_gene: TRBJ2-3; v_gene: TRBV11-1; CDR3aa: ASSSAGGPDTQY
j_gene: TRBJ2-2; v_gene: TRBV6-6; CDR3aa: ASSYFSANTGELF
j_gene: TRBJ1-6; v_gene: TRBV6-1; CDR3aa: ASSSTGSYNSPLH
j_gene: TRBJ1-3; v_gene: TRBV9; CDR3aa: ASSVGLLAGNTIY
j_gene: TRBJ1-5; v_gene: TRBV2; CDR3aa: ASSESRSNQPQH
j_gene: TRBJ1-2; v_gene: TRBV6-6; CDR3aa: ASSSPGGGYGYT
j_gene: TRBJ2-1; v_gene: TRBV9; CDR3aa: ASSVGLGDNEQF
j_gene: TRBJ1-4; v_gene: TRBV19; CDR3aa: ASHQGQGNEKLF
j_gene: TRBJ1-6; v_gene: TRBV3-1/TRBV3-2; CDR3aa: ASSQVRTGNSPLH
j_gene: TRBJ1-2; v_gene: TRBV4-1; CDR3aa: ASSSGSYYGYT
j_gene: TRBJ2-2; v_gene: TRBV7-2; CDR3aa: ASSPRASGSGELF
j_gene: TRBJ1-2; v_gene: TRBV5-4; CDR3aa: ASSMDRSNYGYT
j_gene: TRBJ1-3; v_gene: TRBV6-6; CDR3aa: ASSYGTGSGNTIY
j_gene: TRBJ2-6; v_gene: TRBV19; CDR3aa: ASTQAGDSGANVLT
j_gene: TRBJ2-1; v_gene: TRBV9; CDR3aa: ASSVGGQGYEQF
j_gene: TRBJ1-5; v_gene: TRBV19; CDR3aa: ASSPQQGYQPQH
j_gene: TRBJ1-1; v_gene: TRBV20-1; CDR3aa: SARVGPGAF
j_gene: TRBJ2-1; v_gene: TRBV5-1; CDR3aa: ASSETSGGYNEQF